Described below is a single TCR beta chain sequence and its context. The target antigen is unknown. On the day of bone marrow donation, the related graft donor provided peripheral blood. The data stem from a study of T cells after posttransplantation cyclophosphamide. TCRdb keeps only in-frame clones here, not all; method: immunoSEQ multiplex PCR. The sample records 25,000 to 30,000 clones, roughly 88% being singletons. Germline loops: CDR1 SGHRS, CDR2 YFSETQ. The CDR3 covers 14 residues. V shed 0 bases and J shed 7 bases, with 11 bases lying between them. General study results and limits: Donor-recipient repertoire similarity was low at 1-2 months, rising over year one. Skin or GI-infiltrating T cells shared few TRB sequences with blood. TRB clonality was highly associated with recipient CMV seropositivity and reactivation.

Sequencing was performed on PBMCs. The TCR comes from a man aged 45 to 65. The chain employs TRBV5-1 and TRBJ2-4; tentative D call: TRBD2 (5 bases). For the CDR3, the DNA is TGCGCCAGCAGCTTGGCGGGGTTGGGGAACATTCAGTACTTC. Its translation is CASSLAGLGNIQYF.